The present entry profiles one T cell receptor (beta chain) with its context. Its matching antigen is unknown. The data were taken from a study of cytomegalovirus exposure and HLA in healthy donors. This CDR3 region has 16 residues. The PCR employed 60 Vbeta primers together with 13 Jbeta primers. Assay: immunoSEQ multiplex PCR; the TCRdb copy retains only in-frame clones and omits some. The sample yields some 140,000 clones, 65% to 80% seen once. Broader study findings: Fewer N-insertions (relative to the roughly 630-donor mean) were reportedly seen in an Asian-associated ancestry cluster in a later analysis. About 87% or about 30% of the time was how often most TCR beta V segments were productive, according to an earlier analysis. In vitro confirmation showed three CMV-associated chains to be CMV antigen specific.

The sample taken for sequencing was PBMCs. The J gene is TRBJ2-7, the V gene TRBV21-1; the D call in the table, TRBD1, was not verified against the DNA. TRBV21-1 is assigned pseudogene status. This sequence originates from a man aged 40-49 years in good health and CMV-seronegative. The CDR3 region is CASSPLGDRASYEQYF. CDR3 nucleotides: TGTGCCAGCAGCCCGCTAGGGGACAGAGCTTCCTACGAGCAGTACTTC.